Included here is one T cell receptor (beta chain) sequence, with context. V gave up 6 bases and J gave up 3 bases; unmatched junction bases: 11. The CDR3 covers 16 residues. CDR1 and CDR2 from the germline V gene are SGHAT and FQNNGV. The data derive from a study of T cell changes during pregnancy in multiple sclerosis. Profiled with immunoSEQ multiplex PCR; TCRdb holds only in-frame clones, not every one. The table records fewer than 65,000 clones, approximately 94% of them present only once. The input for sequencing was CD4+ T cells from peripheral blood mononuclear cells, taken in the third trimester of pregnancy. This sequence joins TRBV11-2 and TRBJ1-3; TRBD1 aligns across 7 bases. This clonotype originated in a female donor with multiple sclerosis, enrolled in a pregnancy study. The CDR3 sequence is CASSIGPTGRGNTIYF. CDR3 sequence (DNA): TGTGCCAGCAGTATAGGCCCGACAGGGCGTGGAAACACCATATATTTT.